This T cell receptor beta chain was found in a study of T cell responses to AZD1222 COVID-19 vaccine. Whole-study findings and limits: The donors showed a predominance of white British ancestry and of females, with possible underestimation of clonal diversity. Spike-specific TCR breadth and depth grew following two AZD1222 doses.

Germline V gene data show CDR1 as SGHRS and CDR2 as YFSETQ. With V trimmed by 6 bases and J by 7 bases, 6 bases remained unmatched. The CDR3 has 14 amino acids. To note about this clone: Antigen specificity is unknown.

The assay was immunoSEQ multiplex PCR, and TCRdb's table has in-frame clones only and misses some. This repertoire shows more than 95,000 clones, 93% found once; its top ten account for 2.9%. The sequence came from an adult in good health. Sequenced here: peripheral blood, sampled on day 0 of AZD1222 vaccination. This sequence joins TRBV5-1 and TRBJ2-1, with TRBD1 matching over 11 bases. The CDR3 loop reads CASTTGTGGNEQFF. Here the CDR3 DNA reads TGCGCCAGCACAACCGGGACAGGGGGTAATGAGCAGTTCTTC.